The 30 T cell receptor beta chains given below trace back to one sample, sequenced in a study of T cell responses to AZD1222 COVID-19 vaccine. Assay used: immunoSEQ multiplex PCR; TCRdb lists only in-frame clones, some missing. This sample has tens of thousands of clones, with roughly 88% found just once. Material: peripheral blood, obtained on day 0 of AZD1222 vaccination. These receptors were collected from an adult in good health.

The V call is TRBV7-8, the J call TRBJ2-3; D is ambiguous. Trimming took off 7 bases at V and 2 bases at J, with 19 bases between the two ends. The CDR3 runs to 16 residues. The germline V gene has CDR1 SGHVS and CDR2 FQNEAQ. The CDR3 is CASIPGYSSITDTQYF. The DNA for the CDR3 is TGTGCCAGCATCCCTGGTTACTCGTCAATCACAGATACGCAGTATTTT.

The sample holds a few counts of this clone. The CDR3 region has the DNA TGTGCCAGCAGCTTGTACGGGACAGGGGGATATGAAGCTTTCTTT. It codes for CASSLYGTGGYEAFF. This sequence joins TRBV5-8 and TRBJ1-1; TRBD1 agrees at 11 bases. The junction had 6 bases not matched to a gene; V was cut back by 1 base and J by 7 bases. CDR1 and CDR2 from the germline V gene are SGHTS and YDEGEE. The CDR3 covers 15 residues.

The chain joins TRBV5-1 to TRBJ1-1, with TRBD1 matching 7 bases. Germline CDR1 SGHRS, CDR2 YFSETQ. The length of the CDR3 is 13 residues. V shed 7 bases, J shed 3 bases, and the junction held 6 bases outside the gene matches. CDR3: CASSRGFDTEAFF. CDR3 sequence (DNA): TGCGCCAGCTCCAGGGGGTTTGACACTGAAGCTTTCTTT.

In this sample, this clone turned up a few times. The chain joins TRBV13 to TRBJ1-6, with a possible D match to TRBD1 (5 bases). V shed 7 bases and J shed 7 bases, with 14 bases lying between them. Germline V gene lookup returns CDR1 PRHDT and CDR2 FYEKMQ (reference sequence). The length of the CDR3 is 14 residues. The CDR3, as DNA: TGTGCCAGCACCGAGGGACGGAGAAATTCACCCCTCCACTTT. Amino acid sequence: CASTEGRRNSPLHF.

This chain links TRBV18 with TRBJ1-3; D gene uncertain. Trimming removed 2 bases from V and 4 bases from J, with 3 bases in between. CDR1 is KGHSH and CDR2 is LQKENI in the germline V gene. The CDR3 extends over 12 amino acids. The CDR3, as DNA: TGTGCCAGCTCACCAATGGGAAACACCATATATTTT. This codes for CASSPMGNTIYF. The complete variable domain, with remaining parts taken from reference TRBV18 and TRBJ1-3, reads NAGVMQNPRHLVRRRGQEARLRCSPMKGHSHVYWYRQLPEEGLKFMVYLQKENIIDESGMPKERFSAEFPKEGPSILRIQQVVRGDSAAYFCASSPMGNTIYFGEGSWLTVV.

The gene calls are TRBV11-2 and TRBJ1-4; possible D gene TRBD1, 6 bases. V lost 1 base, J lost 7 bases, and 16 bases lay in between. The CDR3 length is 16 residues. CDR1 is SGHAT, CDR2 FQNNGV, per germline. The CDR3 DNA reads TGTGCCAGCAGCTTAGGTTCTACAGGGCCCTTTGAAAAACTGTTTTTT. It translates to CASSLGSTGPFEKLFF.

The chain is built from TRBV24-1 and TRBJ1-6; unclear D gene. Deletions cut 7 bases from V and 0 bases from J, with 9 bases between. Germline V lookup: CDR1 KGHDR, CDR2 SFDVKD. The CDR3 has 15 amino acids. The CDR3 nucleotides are TGTGCCACCAGAGAAGGAATCTCCTATAATTCACCCCTCCACTTT. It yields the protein CATREGISYNSPLHF.

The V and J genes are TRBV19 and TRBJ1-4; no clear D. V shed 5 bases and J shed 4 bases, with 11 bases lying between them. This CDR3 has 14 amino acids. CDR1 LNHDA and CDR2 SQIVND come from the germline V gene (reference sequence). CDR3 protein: CASSGRGHNEKLFF. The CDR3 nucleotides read TGTGCCAGTAGTGGCAGAGGGCATAATGAAAAACTGTTTTTT.

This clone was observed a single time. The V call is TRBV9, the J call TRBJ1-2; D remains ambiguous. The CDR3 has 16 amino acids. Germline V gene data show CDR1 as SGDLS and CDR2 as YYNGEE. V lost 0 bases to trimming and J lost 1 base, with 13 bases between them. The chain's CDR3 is CASSVEGVGGNYGYTF. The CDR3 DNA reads TGTGCCAGCAGCGTAGAAGGAGTGGGCGGTAACTATGGCTACACCTTC.

The CDR3 nucleotides are TGTGCCAGTAGTATATTGGGACAGGGGTTCGCAACTAATGAAAAACTGTTTTTT. Translating gives CASSILGQGFATNEKLFF. The chain carries TRBV19 and TRBJ1-4, with 10 nucleotides matching TRBD1. The germline CDR1 and CDR2 sequences are LNHDA and SQIVND (reference sequence). The CDR3 has 18 amino acids. Unmatched junction bases numbered 6, after V lost 2 bases and J lost 0 bases.

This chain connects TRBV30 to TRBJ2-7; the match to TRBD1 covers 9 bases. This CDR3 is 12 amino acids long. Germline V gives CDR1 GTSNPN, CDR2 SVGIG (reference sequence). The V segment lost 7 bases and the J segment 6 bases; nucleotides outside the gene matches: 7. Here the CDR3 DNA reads TGTGCCTTCCGGGACAGGGTCTCCGAGCAGTACTTC. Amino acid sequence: CAFRDRVSEQYF.

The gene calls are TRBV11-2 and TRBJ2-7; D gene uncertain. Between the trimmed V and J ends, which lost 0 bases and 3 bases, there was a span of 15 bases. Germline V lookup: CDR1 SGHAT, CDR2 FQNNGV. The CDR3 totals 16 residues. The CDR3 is CASSLDLGQARYEQYF. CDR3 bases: TGTGCCAGCAGCTTAGACTTGGGTCAGGCTCGCTACGAGCAGTACTTC.

CDR3 DNA: TGTGCCAGCAGCGTAATGGCTAGTCCCAACGAGCAGTACTTC. The encoded protein is CASSVMASPNEQYF. This rearrangement joins TRBV9 to TRBJ2-7; D call uncertain. This CDR3 has 14 residues. Trimming took off 1 base at V and 5 bases at J, with 13 bases between the two ends. From germline, CDR1 is SGDLS and CDR2 YYNGEE.

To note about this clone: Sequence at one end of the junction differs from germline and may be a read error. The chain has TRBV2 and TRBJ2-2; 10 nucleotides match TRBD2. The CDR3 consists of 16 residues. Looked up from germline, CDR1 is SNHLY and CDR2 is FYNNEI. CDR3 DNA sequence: TGTGCCAGCTGTGACTCTAGCGGGGGAGACACCGGGGAGCTGTTTTTT. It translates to CASCDSSGGDTGELFF.

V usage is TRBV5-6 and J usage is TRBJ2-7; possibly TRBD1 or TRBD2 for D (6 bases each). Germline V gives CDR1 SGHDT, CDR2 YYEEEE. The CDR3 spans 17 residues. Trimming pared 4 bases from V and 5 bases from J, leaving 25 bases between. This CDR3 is CASSPQNRRGPGDEQYF. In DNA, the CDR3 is TGTGCCAGCAGCCCTCAAAATAGGAGGGGCCCAGGGGACGAGCAGTACTTC.

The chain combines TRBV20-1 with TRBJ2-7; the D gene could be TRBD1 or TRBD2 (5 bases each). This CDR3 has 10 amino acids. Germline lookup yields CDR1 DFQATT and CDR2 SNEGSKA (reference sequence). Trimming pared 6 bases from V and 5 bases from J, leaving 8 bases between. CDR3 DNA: TGCAGTGCGGGGGAACACGAGCAGTACTTC. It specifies CSAGEHEQYF.

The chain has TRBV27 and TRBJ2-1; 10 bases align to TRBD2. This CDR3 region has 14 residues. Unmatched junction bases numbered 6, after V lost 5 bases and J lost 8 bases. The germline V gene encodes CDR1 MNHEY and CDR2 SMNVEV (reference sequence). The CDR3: CASSRSGGAYEQFF. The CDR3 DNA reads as TGTGCCAGCAGTCGGAGCGGGGGGGCCTATGAGCAGTTCTTC.

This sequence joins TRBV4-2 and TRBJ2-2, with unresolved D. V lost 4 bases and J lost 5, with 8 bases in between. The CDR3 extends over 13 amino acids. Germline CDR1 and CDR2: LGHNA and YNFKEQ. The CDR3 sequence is CASSRDLTGELFF. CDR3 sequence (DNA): TGTGCCAGCAGCCGAGATCTGACCGGGGAGCTGTTTTTT.

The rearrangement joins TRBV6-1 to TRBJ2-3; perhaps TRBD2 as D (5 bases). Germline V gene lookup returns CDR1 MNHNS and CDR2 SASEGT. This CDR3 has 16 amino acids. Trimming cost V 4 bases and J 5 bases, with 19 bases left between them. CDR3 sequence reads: CASSGYGVPTRDTQYF. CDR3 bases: TGTGCCAGCAGTGGATACGGGGTGCCCACCAGAGATACGCAGTATTTT.

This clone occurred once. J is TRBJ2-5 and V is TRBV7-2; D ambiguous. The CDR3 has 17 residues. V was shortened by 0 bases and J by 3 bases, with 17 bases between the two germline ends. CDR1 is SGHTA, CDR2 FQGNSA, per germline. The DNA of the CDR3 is TGTGCCAGCAGCTTAGCGGAAGAAGGGAAGAGTAAAGAGACCCAGTACTTC. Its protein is CASSLAEEGKSKETQYF.

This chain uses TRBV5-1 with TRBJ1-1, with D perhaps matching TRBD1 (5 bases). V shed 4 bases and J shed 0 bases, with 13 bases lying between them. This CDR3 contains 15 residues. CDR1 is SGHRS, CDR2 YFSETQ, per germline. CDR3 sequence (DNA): TGCGCCAGCAGCCCAGACGCAGGGATGAACACTGAAGCTTTCTTT. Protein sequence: CASSPDAGMNTEAFF.

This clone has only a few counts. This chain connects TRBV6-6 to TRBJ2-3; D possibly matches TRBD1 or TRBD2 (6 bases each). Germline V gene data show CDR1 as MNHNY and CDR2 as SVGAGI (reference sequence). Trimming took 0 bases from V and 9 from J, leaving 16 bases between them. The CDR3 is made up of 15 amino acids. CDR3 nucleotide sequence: TGTGCCAGCAGTTACTCGAAGGGGGGCGGAGAAACGCAGTATTTT. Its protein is CASSYSKGGGETQYF.

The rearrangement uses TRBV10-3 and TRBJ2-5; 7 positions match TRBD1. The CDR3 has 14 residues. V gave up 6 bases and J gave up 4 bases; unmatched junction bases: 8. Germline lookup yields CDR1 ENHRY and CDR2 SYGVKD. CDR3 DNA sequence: TGTGCCATCAGCCCGGGACAGCGAGCAGAGACCCAGTACTTC. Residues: CAISPGQRAETQYF.

The CDR3 region has the DNA TGTGCCAGCAGCCAGTATCAGGGGTCACCCCTCCACTTT. Its protein is CASSQYQGSPLHF. The chain recombines TRBV14 with TRBJ1-6, with D maybe TRBD1 (6 bases). The V end was cut by 3 bases, the J end by 10 bases, with 10 bases between. In germline, CDR1 is SGHDN, CDR2 FVKESK. This CDR3 comprises 13 residues.

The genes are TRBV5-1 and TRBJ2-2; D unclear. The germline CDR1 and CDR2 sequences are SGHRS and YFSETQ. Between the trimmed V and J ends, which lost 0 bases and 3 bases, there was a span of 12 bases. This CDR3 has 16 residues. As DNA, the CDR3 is TGCGCCAGCAGCTTGGCGGTTAGCAGCCACACCGGGGAGCTGTTTTTT. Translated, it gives CASSLAVSSHTGELFF.

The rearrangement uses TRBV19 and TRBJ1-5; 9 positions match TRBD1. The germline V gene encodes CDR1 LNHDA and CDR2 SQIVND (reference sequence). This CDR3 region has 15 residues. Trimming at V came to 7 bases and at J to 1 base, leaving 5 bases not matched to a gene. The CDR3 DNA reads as TGTGCCAGTACCGTGACAGGGGGAAGCAATCAGCCCCAGCATTTT. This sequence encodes CASTVTGGSNQPQHF.

CDR3 region: CASSEVRFTDTQYF. In nucleotides, the CDR3 is TGTGCCAGCAGTGAAGTACGGTTCACAGATACGCAGTATTTT. The chain uses TRBV6-1 and TRBJ2-3, with D unresolved. Trimming pared 1 base from V and 2 bases from J, leaving 7 bases between. This CDR3 has 14 residues. The V gene's germline CDR1 is MNHNS and CDR2 SASEGT.

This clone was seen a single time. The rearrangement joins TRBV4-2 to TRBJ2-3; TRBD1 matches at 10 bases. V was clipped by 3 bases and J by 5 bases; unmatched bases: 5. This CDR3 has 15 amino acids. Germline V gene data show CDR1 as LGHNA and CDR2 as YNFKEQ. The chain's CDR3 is CASSQGQGREDTQYF. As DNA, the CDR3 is TGTGCCAGCAGCCAGGGACAGGGGAGAGAAGATACGCAGTATTTT.

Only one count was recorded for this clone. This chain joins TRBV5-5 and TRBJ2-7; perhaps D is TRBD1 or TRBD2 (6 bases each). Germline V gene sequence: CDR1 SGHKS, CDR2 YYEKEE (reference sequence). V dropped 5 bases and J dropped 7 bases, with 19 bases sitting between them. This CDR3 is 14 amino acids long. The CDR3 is CASRWGAGPGEQYF. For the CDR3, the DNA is TGTGCCAGCAGGTGGGGGGCAGGGCCGGGTGAGCAGTACTTC.

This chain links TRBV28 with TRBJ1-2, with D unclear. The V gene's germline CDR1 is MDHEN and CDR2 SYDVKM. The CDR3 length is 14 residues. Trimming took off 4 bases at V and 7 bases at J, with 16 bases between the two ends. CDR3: CASSSSGREGGYTF. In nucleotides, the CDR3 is TGTGCCAGCAGTTCTAGTGGGCGCGAAGGTGGCTACACCTTC.